The 20 T cell receptor beta chains given below trace back to one sample, sequenced in a study of blood T cell repertoires in COVID-19. Measured with immunoSEQ multiplex PCR; TCRdb has only the in-frame clones, and not every one. The top ten clones hold around 4.6% of a sample with about 300,000 clones, 70% to 90% of them seen once. Sequenced input: PBMCs or T cells enriched from blood (not recorded which). The receptors were gathered from a man in his thirties or forties who had recovered from COVID-19.

V and J are TRBV27 and TRBJ2-7; 7 bases line up with TRBD1. CDR3 length: 15 amino acids. After removal of 5 bases from V and 2 bases from J, the junction contained 9 bases not matched to a gene. Germline CDR1 MNHEY, CDR2 SMNVEV (reference sequence). The CDR3 here is CASSPRDRPAYEQYF. The CDR3 DNA follows: TGTGCCAGCAGTCCAAGGGACAGACCCGCCTACGAGCAGTACTTC.

This chain joins TRBV6-5 and TRBJ1-6; 10 bases are a match to TRBD1. Germline V gives CDR1 MNHEY, CDR2 SVGAGI. The junction had 5 bases not matched to a gene; V was cut back by 6 bases and J by 6 bases. The CDR3 has 15 amino acids. CDR3 nucleotide sequence: TGTGCCAGCAGGGCTGGGGACAGGGGTAATTCACCCCTCCACTTT. Protein product: CASRAGDRGNSPLHF.

The V and J genes are TRBV24-1 and TRBJ1-4, with 9 bases matching TRBD1. This CDR3 has 15 amino acids. V shed 7 bases, J shed 8 bases, and the junction held 10 bases outside the gene matches. Per the germline V gene, CDR1 is KGHDR and CDR2 is SFDVKD. The CDR3, as DNA: TGTGCCACCAGCCCTGGGGACAGGGAGAGGGAAAAACTGTTTTTT. Protein product: CATSPGDREREKLFF.

DNA for the CDR3: TGTGCCTGGAGTTTACAGGGGGCTTGGACTGAAGCTTTCTTT. Translating gives CAWSLQGAWTEAFF. This chain joins TRBV30 and TRBJ1-1; 9 nucleotides align to TRBD1. The J segment lost 5 bases and the V segment lost 2 bases, leaving 6 bases of the junction unmatched. The CDR3 runs 14 residues. Per germline, CDR1 GTSNPN and CDR2 SVGIG (reference sequence).

The chain is built from TRBV7-9 and TRBJ2-2; TRBD2 is a possible D gene (7 bases). CDR3 length equals 15 residues. Germline loops: CDR1 SEHNR, CDR2 FQNEAQ (reference sequence). V gave up 4 bases and J gave up 2 bases, with 11 bases separating them. CDR3 in DNA: TGTGCCAGCAGCTCCAGCGGGACAAACACCGGGGAGCTGTTTTTT. Encoded protein: CASSSSGTNTGELFF.

The rearrangement joins TRBV2 to TRBJ1-5, with 12 nucleotides matching TRBD1. The CDR3 loop spans 18 amino acids. V was clipped by 8 bases and J by 0 bases; unmatched bases: 11. Germline V CDR1 and CDR2: SNHLY, FYNNEI. The CDR3 loop is CASGTGTGGYSSNQPQHF. The CDR3 nucleotides read TGTGCCAGCGGGACCGGGACAGGGGGCTATAGTAGCAATCAGCCCCAGCATTTT.

The chain joins TRBV27 to TRBJ2-7; D gene ambiguous. The CDR3 has 14 amino acids. From germline, CDR1 is MNHEY and CDR2 SMNVEV (reference sequence). V shed 3 bases and J shed 3 bases, with 12 bases lying between them. CDR3 bases: TGTGCCAGCAGTTTTTCCGGTCCAAACTACGAGCAGTACTTC. It encodes CASSFSGPNYEQYF.

This rearrangement joins TRBV29-1 to TRBJ2-7; D perhaps matches TRBD2 (5 bases). Per the germline V gene, CDR1 is SQVTM and CDR2 is ANQGSEA. CDR3 length: 12 residues. Deletions cut 4 bases from V and 4 bases from J, with 11 bases between. The CDR3 coding sequence is TGCAGCGTTGTTGGCGGGCTATACGAGCAGTACTTC. Its protein is CSVVGGLYEQYF.

V gene TRBV4-1 combines with J gene TRBJ1-1; D unresolved. CDR3 length: 15 residues. The germline V gene encodes CDR1 MGHRA and CDR2 YSYEKL. V lost 1 base, J lost 0 bases, and 9 bases lay in between. CDR3 protein: CASSQVGSLNTEAFF. CDR3 DNA sequence: TGCGCCAGCAGCCAAGTCGGGAGTTTGAACACTGAAGCTTTCTTT.

The genes are TRBV27 and TRBJ2-1, with 7 bases identical to TRBD1. CDR3 length equals 11 residues. V lost 4 bases to trimming and J lost 12 bases; unmatched junction nucleotides: 3. Per germline, CDR1 MNHEY and CDR2 SMNVEV (reference sequence). The CDR3 DNA is TGTGCCAGCAGTTCGACAGGGCGGCAGTTCTTC. Translated: CASSSTGRQFF.

J is TRBJ1-1 and V is TRBV12-3 or TRBV12-4; D gene uncertain. The CDR3 totals 13 residues. V was shortened by 3 bases and J by 0 bases, with 5 bases between the two germline ends. CDR3 sequence (DNA): TGTGCCAGCAGTTTCTATGTGAACACTGAAGCTTTCTTT. This translates into CASSFYVNTEAFF.

The chain carries TRBV7-9 and TRBJ1-1; 7 nucleotides line up with TRBD1. The germline V gene has CDR1 SEHNR and CDR2 FQNEAQ (reference sequence). The CDR3 contains 17 residues. The J segment lost 4 bases and the V segment lost 1 base, leaving 12 bases of the junction unmatched. Here the CDR3 DNA reads TGTGCCAGCAGCTTAGTTTCGCAGGGGGTCGGCCTCACTGAAGCTTTCTTT. As protein: CASSLVSQGVGLTEAFF. The complete variable domain, with remaining parts taken from reference TRBV7-9 and TRBJ1-1, reads DTGVSQNPRHKITKRGQNVTFRCDPISEHNRLYWYRQTLGQGPEFLTYFQNEAQLEKSRLLSDRFSAERPKGSFSTLEIQRTEQGDSAMYLCASSLVSQGVGLTEAFFGQGTRLTVV.

The chain uses TRBV6-6 and TRBJ1-5, with D maybe TRBD1 (5 bases). The germline CDR1 and CDR2 sequences are MNHNY and SVGAGI (reference sequence). Trimming pared 6 bases from V and 1 base from J, leaving 10 bases between. This CDR3 comprises 14 residues. The CDR3, as DNA: TGTGCCAGCAGCCTGGACAACAGCAATCAGCCCCAGCATTTT. This encodes CASSLDNSNQPQHF.

This clone has just a few counts. The CDR3 spells CAIKGDPHQPQHF. CDR3 nucleotides: TGTGCCATCAAAGGAGACCCCCATCAGCCCCAGCATTTT. The chain has TRBV10-3 and TRBJ1-5; D not resolved. Germline values: CDR1 ENHRY, CDR2 SYGVKD. The CDR3 sequence is 13 residues long. Trimming pared 7 bases from V and 5 bases from J, leaving 12 bases between.

J is TRBJ1-1 and V is TRBV5-4, with 7 positions matching TRBD1. Germline V gives CDR1 SGHNT, CDR2 YYREEE (reference sequence). This CDR3 spans 12 amino acids. V lost 5 bases, J lost 11 bases, and 9 bases stayed unmatched. The CDR3 DNA follows: TGTGCCAGCAGGACAGGGAAGGAAGTGGCTTTCTTT. It specifies CASRTGKEVAFF.

The V gene is TRBV27, the J gene TRBJ2-7, with D perhaps TRBD2 (5 bases). Looked up from germline, CDR1 is MNHEY and CDR2 is SMNVEV (reference sequence). V was clipped by 0 bases and J by 5 bases, with 8 bases between them. The CDR3 contains 13 residues. The CDR3 DNA reads as TGTGCCAGCAGTTTATCCCGGCGGGACGAGCAGTACTTC. Its translation is CASSLSRRDEQYF.

The rearrangement joins TRBV14 to TRBJ2-3, with TRBD2 matching 7 bases. Per the germline V gene, CDR1 is SGHDN and CDR2 is FVKESK. The CDR3 consists of 13 residues. Losses at the gene ends were 7 bases for V and 1 base for J; bases not matched to a gene: 2. The CDR3 coding sequence is TGTGCCAGCACCCTAGCGGGCACAGATACGCAGTATTTT. Its translation is CASTLAGTDTQYF.

The chain has TRBV27 and TRBJ2-2; 7 positions match TRBD1. Per germline, CDR1 MNHEY and CDR2 SMNVEV (reference sequence). This CDR3 contains 14 residues. Trimming removed 7 bases from V and 0 bases from J; junction bases left unmatched: 2. Written as DNA, the CDR3 is TGTGCCAGCACGGGACAGCCGAACACCGGGGAGCTGTTTTTT. Protein sequence: CASTGQPNTGELFF.

The gene calls are TRBV5-4 and TRBJ2-2; a weak D match, TRBD1 (6 bases). The CDR3 totals 15 residues. Germline V gene sequence: CDR1 SGHNT, CDR2 YYREEE (reference sequence). V lost 4 bases to trimming and J lost 1 base, with 11 bases between them. CDR3 DNA sequence: TGTGCCAGCAGCCAACCGGGACAGAACACCGGGGAGCTGTTTTTT. Translation: CASSQPGQNTGELFF. Drawing the rest from reference TRBV5-4 and TRBJ2-2, the complete variable domain is ETGVTQSPTHLIKTRGQQVTLRCSSQSGHNTVSWYQQALGQGPQFIFQYYREEENGRGNFPPRFSGLQFPNYSSELNVNALELDDSALYLCASSQPGQNTGELFFGEGSRLTVL.

V is TRBV27 and J is TRBJ2-7; D is perhaps TRBD1 (6 bases). CDR1 and CDR2 from the germline V gene are MNHEY and SMNVEV (reference sequence). This CDR3 contains 16 residues. Trimming pared 3 bases from V and 1 base from J, leaving 16 bases between. The CDR3 reads CASSLMWGLSSYEQYF. CDR3 nucleotides: TGTGCCAGCAGTTTGATGTGGGGGCTGAGTTCCTACGAGCAGTACTTC.